This T cell receptor (beta chain) was found in a study of OX40 agonist ivuxolimab in advanced cancers. Study context: Ivuxolimab, an agonistic anti-OX40 (CD134) antibody, was given to patients.

After removal of 5 bases from V and 5 bases from J, the junction contained 6 bases not matched to a gene. This CDR3 region has 16 residues. Germline V CDR1 and CDR2: SGHTA, FQGNSA. Assay used: immunoSEQ multiplex PCR; TCRdb lists only in-frame clones, some missing. The repertoire holds more than 75,000 clones, with 70% to 85% as singletons. The material sequenced was CD4+ or CD8+ T cells sorted from blood, taken in a trial of the OX40 agonist ivuxolimab. The chain is built from TRBV7-2 and TRBJ2-5; 15 bases agree with TRBD2. This clonotype was obtained from an adult with an advanced solid tumor such as melanoma, head and neck, liver or kidney cancer. For the CDR3, the DNA is TGTGCCAGCAGCCCCGGACTAGCGGGAGGGGTGGAGACCCAGTACTTC. Protein sequence: CASSPGLAGGVETQYF.